This note documents a single T cell receptor (beta chain) sequence. Its target is unknown. Survey-level resolution applied to immunoSEQ assay v3.0. This table comes from immunoSEQ multiplex PCR, and its TCRdb copy is limited to in-frame clones, with some not included. The sample lists tens of thousands of clones, approximately 95% seen once, with about 3.1% in the top ten. The data derive from a study of long-term antiretroviral therapy in people with HIV. Regarding the study as a whole: Post-ART, diversity grew, though it stayed under transplant donor control levels.

The sample consisted of unsorted PBMCs, taken 5.3 years after starting antiretroviral therapy. The receptor was derived from a man between 50 and 59 years old with HIV.

The CDR3 DNA follows: TGTGCCAGCAGGACCCGGACGGAGGAAATGAATACGCAGTATTTT. Encoded protein: CASRTRTEEMNTQYF. The rearrangement links TRBV6-6 to TRBJ2-3; D is perhaps TRBD2 (5 bases). V was trimmed by 6 bases and J by 7 bases, leaving 20 bases between them. The germline gives CDR1 MNHNY, CDR2 SVGAGI (reference sequence). CDR3 length: 15 amino acids.